This is a list of T cell receptor beta chains from one sample in a study of cytomegalovirus exposure and HLA in healthy donors. Here immunoSEQ multiplex PCR was the method, and the copy in TCRdb shows in-frame clones only, minus some. This table has around 190,000 clones, more than 85% appearing once. Sequences were obtained from PBMCs. Receptors were obtained from a woman younger than 30 in good health and CMV-seronegative. CDR3s include the opening cysteine and the closing phenylalanine or tryptophan. Fields, in order: J gene, clone size, D gene, CDR3 length, V gene, CDR3 protein, CDR3 DNA. The D gene is left open where the match is weak. Rows give clone size only sometimes, using once, few, many, or a class for an expanded clone.

TRBJ1-1	NA	NA	14	TRBV10-3	CAISALPGNTEAFF	TGTGCCATCAGTGCGCTCCCAGGAAACACTGAAGCTTTCTTT
TRBJ2-7	NA	TRBD2	16	TRBV7-9	CASSLGSGLAGGEQYF	TGTGCCAGCAGCTTAGGGTCCGGACTAGCGGGGGGGGAGCAGTACTTC
TRBJ2-7	NA	TRBD2	16	TRBV7-7	CASSLGTSGSFDEQYF	TGTGCTAGCAGCTTAGGGACTAGCGGGAGTTTTGACGAGCAGTACTTC
TRBJ1-6	NA	NA	19	TRBV4-1	CASSQEAPSQRGYNSPLHF	TGCGCCAGCAGCCAAGAGGCCCCATCTCAAAGAGGGTATAATTCACCCCTCCACTTT
TRBJ2-5	NA	NA	11	TRBV1	CTSSQGLAGDF	TGCACCAGCAGCCAGGGACTAGCGGGGGACTTC
TRBJ2-7	NA	TRBD1	14	TRBV18	CASSLKTGGYEQYF	TGTGCCAGCTCACTGAAGACAGGGGGGTACGAGCAGTACTTC
TRBJ1-6	NA	TRBD1	14	TRBV28	CASRQGFLYSPLHF	TGTGCCAGCAGACAGGGGTTCTTGTATTCACCCCTCCACTTT
TRBJ1-1	NA	NA	12	TRBV30	CAWSLTGTEAFF	TGTGCCTGGAGTTTAACCGGGACTGAAGCTTTCTTT
TRBJ1-4	NA	NA	16	TRBV7-9	CASSPQGALTNEKLFF	TGTGCCAGCAGCCCACAGGGTGCTTTAACTAATGAAAAACTGTTTTTT
TRBJ1-4	NA	NA	14	TRBV6-5	CASRGPGLREKLFF	TGTGCCAGCCGGGGACCGGGACTACGCGAAAAACTGTTTTTT
TRBJ1-1	NA	NA	14	TRBV5-1	CASSFGGSKGEAFF	TGCGCCAGCAGCTTTGGAGGGTCTAAGGGTGAAGCTTTCTTT
TRBJ2-2	NA	TRBD2	16	TRBV9	CASSLHSGGADGKLFF	TGTGCCAGCAGTCTCCATAGCGGGGGGGCTGACGGGAAGCTGTTTTTT
TRBJ1-1	NA	NA	15	TRBV5-3	CARSRSTGKGTEAFF	TGTGCCAGAAGCCGTAGCACAGGGAAGGGTACTGAAGCTTTCTTT
TRBJ2-1	NA	NA	16	TRBV2	CASRRGLANGGNEQFF	TGTGCCAGCAGGCGAGGGCTAGCCAATGGGGGGAATGAGCAGTTCTTC
TRBJ1-1	NA	TRBD1	15	TRBV18	CASSPQGQGGTEAFF	TGTGCCAGCTCACCACAGGGACAGGGGGGCACTGAAGCTTTCTTT
TRBJ1-1	NA	TRBD1	16	TRBV18	CASSPANRGKSTEAFF	TGTGCCAGCTCACCAGCTAACAGGGGGAAGAGCACTGAAGCTTTCTTT
TRBJ1-2	NA	NA	15	TRBV28	CASRPGGLSNYGYTF	TGTGCCAGCAGACCCGGCGGGCTTTCAAACTATGGCTACACCTTC
TRBJ1-2	NA	NA	12	TRBV7-9	CASSSQGPGYTF	TGTGCCAGCAGCTCTCAGGGCCCCGGCTACACCTTC
TRBJ2-2	NA	NA	16	TRBV9	CASSLGGRLAAGELFF	TGTGCCAGCAGCCTAGGGGGGCGACTAGCAGCCGGGGAGCTGTTTTTT
TRBJ2-7	NA	NA	15	TRBV14	CASSRYVGGAYEQYF	TGTGCCAGCAGCCGATACGTAGGGGGAGCCTACGAGCAGTACTTC
TRBJ2-6	NA	NA	13	TRBV18	CASSRTGANVLTF	TGTGCCAGCTCACGGACAGGGGCCAACGTCCTGACTTTC
TRBJ1-1	NA	NA	15	TRBV4-1	CASSQGGGLGTEAFF	TGCGCCAGCAGCCAAGGGGGGGGGCTGGGCACTGAAGCTTTCTTT
TRBJ1-1	NA	NA	16	TRBV7-8	CASSLRRRVGNTEAFF	TGTGCCAGCAGCCTACGACGCAGGGTTGGGAACACTGAAGCTTTCTTT
TRBJ2-1	once	NA	14	TRBV6-6	CAAAGGAIDNEQFF	TGTGCCGCGGCAGGAGGAGCAATAGACAATGAGCAGTTCTTC
TRBJ2-7	NA	TRBD1	16	TRBV19	CASSYKTGVFSYEQYF	TGTGCCAGTAGTTATAAGACAGGGGTTTTCTCCTACGAGCAGTACTTC
TRBJ2-2	once	NA	16	TRBV28	CASKGGSGSNTGELFF	TGTGCCAGCAAAGGGGGTAGCGGGTCGAACACCGGGGAGCTGTTTTTT
TRBJ1-2	NA	TRBD1	12	TRBV27	CASGQGPYGYTF	TGTGCCAGCGGACAGGGCCCCTATGGCTACACCTTC
TRBJ2-5	NA	TRBD2	12	TRBV7-9	CSSGRGEETQYF	TGTTCCAGCGGGAGGGGGGAAGAGACCCAGTACTTC
TRBJ2-1	NA	TRBD2	17	TRBV7-2	CASSLWASGRVFDEQFF	TGTGCCAGCAGCTTATGGGCTAGCGGGAGGGTTTTCGATGAGCAGTTCTTC
TRBJ2-1	NA	TRBD2	15	TRBV4-1	CASSQAGGSYNEQFF	TGCGCCAGCAGCCAAGCGGGGGGGTCCTACAATGAGCAGTTCTTC
TRBJ2-7	NA	TRBD1	12	TRBV30	CASDRGGYEQYF	TGTGCCTCGGACAGGGGAGGATACGAGCAGTACTTC
TRBJ2-2	NA	TRBD1	15	TRBV6-4	CASRSGTGETGELFF	TGTGCCAGTCGGTCCGGGACAGGGGAGACCGGGGAGCTGTTTTTT
TRBJ1-2	NA	NA	13	TRBV5-8	CASSLDTGYGYTF	TGTGCCAGCAGCTTGGACACCGGGTATGGCTACACCTTC
TRBJ1-6	NA	TRBD1	14	TRBV27	CASRVTGGTSPLHF	TGTGCCAGCAGAGTGACAGGGGGCACGTCACCCCTCCACTTT
TRBJ1-5	NA	NA	15	TRBV28	CASSGTPPIYQPQHF	TGTGCCAGCAGTGGGACACCGCCTATTTATCAGCCCCAGCATTTT
TRBJ1-3	once	TRBD1	16	TRBV5-1	CASSLEPQQGRNTIYF	TGCGCCAGCAGCTTGGAACCCCAACAGGGGAGAAACACCATATATTTT
TRBJ1-2	NA	NA	14	TRBV30	CAWSVTRDTGVYTF	TGTGCCTGGAGTGTCACCCGGGACACTGGTGTCTACACCTTC
TRBJ1-5	NA	NA	13	TRBV11-3	CASSLDSNQPQHF	TGTGCCAGCAGCTTAGATTCAAATCAGCCCCAGCATTTT
TRBJ2-5	NA	NA	13	TRBV29-1	CSVHGGEQETQYF	TGCAGCGTTCACGGCGGGGAACAAGAGACCCAGTACTTC
TRBJ1-5	NA	NA	16	TRBV7-8	CASSLYSGYSNQPQHF	TGTGCCAGCAGCTTATATTCGGGGTATAGCAATCAGCCCCAGCATTTT
TRBJ1-2	NA	NA	13	TRBV7-9	CASSLQDLYGYTF	TGTGCCAGCAGCCTACAGGACCTCTATGGCTACACCTTC
TRBJ2-7	NA	NA	12	TRBV2	CASSESDYEQYF	TGTGCCAGCAGTGAATCAGATTACGAGCAGTACTTC